Presented here are 29 T cell receptor beta chains from one specimen sequenced in a study of memory CD4+ T cells and cytomegalovirus serostatus. Data came from immunoSEQ multiplex PCR; TCRdb stores just in-frame clones and leaves some out. This sample has about 56,000 clones; more than 75% occur once, and the top ten carry 0.4% to 0.45%. The sort gate was single viable CD3+CD4+CD8-CD45RO+ cells for memory CD4+ T cells. The sequenced sample consisted of memory CD4+ T cells from blood. These receptors originate from an adult in good health and CMV-seronegative.

The rearrangement uses TRBV19 and TRBJ1-5; 7 positions match TRBD1. CDR3 length equals 14 residues. J lost 3 bases, V lost 4 bases, and 3 bases had no gene match. Germline V gene data show CDR1 as LNHDA and CDR2 as SQIVND (reference sequence). The CDR3 coding sequence is TGTGCCAGTAGTACACAGGGGTACAATCAGCCCCAGCATTTT. Translated, it gives CASSTQGYNQPQHF.

The CDR3 bases are TGTGCCAGCAGACTCCCGGGACAGGGTACTGAAGCTTTCTTT. It codes for CASRLPGQGTEAFF. The chain is built from TRBV5-6 and TRBJ1-1, with TRBD1 matching over 9 bases. The germline CDR1 and CDR2 sequences are SGHDT and YYEEEE. V trimming: 5 bases; J trimming: 5 bases; junction bases outside the gene matches: 7. CDR3 size: 14 residues. Drawing the rest from reference TRBV5-6 and TRBJ1-1, the complete variable domain is DAGVTQSPTHLIKTRGQQVTLRCSPKSGHDTVSWYQQALGQGPQFIFQYYEEEERQRGNFPDRFSGHQFPNYSSELNVNALLLGDSALYLCASRLPGQGTEAFFGQGTRLTVV.

The V call is TRBV4-1, the J call TRBJ2-7; 8 bases match TRBD2. Germline values: CDR1 MGHRA, CDR2 YSYEKL. The CDR3 is 15 residues long. Trimming at V came to 1 base and at J to 9 bases, leaving 11 bases not matched to a gene. CDR3 region: CASSQADGGGIRQYF. In DNA, the CDR3 is TGCGCCAGCAGCCAAGCGGACGGGGGGGGCATTAGGCAGTACTTC.

The CDR3 reads CASSLDDRWGTQYF. Here the CDR3 DNA reads TGCGCCAGCAGCTTGGACGACAGGTGGGGGACCCAGTACTTC. The chain joins TRBV5-1 to TRBJ2-5; TRBD1 is a possible D gene (6 bases). Germline loops: CDR1 SGHRS, CDR2 YFSETQ. Trimming pared 0 bases from V and 7 bases from J, leaving 13 bases between. The CDR3 is 14 amino acids.

This sequence joins TRBV27 and TRBJ1-3; weak D call: TRBD1 (6 bases). V was trimmed by 8 bases and J by 13 bases, leaving 24 bases between them. Germline loops: CDR1 MNHEY, CDR2 SMNVEV (reference sequence). CDR3 length equals 14 residues. Here the CDR3 reads CASGQRWGADAIYF. Written as DNA, the CDR3 is TGTGCCAGCGGCCAACGGTGGGGGGCGGATGCGATATATTTT.

V is TRBV29-1 and J is TRBJ1-2; D unclear. The CDR3 has 13 residues. Trimming pared 0 bases from V and 3 bases from J, leaving 8 bases between. Germline CDR1 is SQVTM and CDR2 is ANQGSEA. The CDR3 sequence is CSVEDHSHYGYTF. The CDR3 DNA reads TGCAGCGTTGAAGACCACAGCCACTATGGCTACACCTTC.

V is TRBV19 and J is TRBJ1-5, with a weak D call TRBD1 (5 bases). The germline V gene has CDR1 LNHDA and CDR2 SQIVND (reference sequence). CDR3 length: 14 residues. Trimming took 2 bases from V and 9 from J, leaving 14 bases between them. This CDR3 is CASSIRQGGMPQHF. CDR3 bases: TGTGCCAGTAGTATAAGGCAGGGAGGGATGCCCCAGCATTTT.

As DNA, the CDR3 is TGTGCCAGCAGCTTATTGGCCGGGAAATATTCACCCCTCCACTTT. Protein: CASSLLAGKYSPLHF. The chain carries TRBV7-6 and TRBJ1-6; D is undetermined. Per the germline V gene, CDR1 is SGHVS and CDR2 is FNYEAQ. V lost 2 bases to trimming and J lost 8 bases, with 13 bases between them. CDR3 size: 15 residues.

V and J are TRBV5-6 and TRBJ1-2; D perhaps matches TRBD1 (5 bases). The V and J ends lost 0 bases and 4 bases respectively, with 7 bases between them. Germline V gene lookup returns CDR1 SGHDT and CDR2 YYEEEE. The CDR3 extends over 13 amino acids. The CDR3 nucleotides read TGTGCCAGCAGCTTGGAAGGGGTCTATGGCTACACCTTC. This gives the protein CASSLEGVYGYTF.

V is TRBV7-2 and J is TRBJ1-5; D unresolved. This CDR3 spans 15 amino acids. Per the germline V gene, CDR1 is SGHTA and CDR2 is FQGNSA. The V gene lost 2 bases and the J gene lost 5 bases, with 13 bases spanning the gap. CDR3 sequence (DNA): TGTGCCAGCAGCTTAACCCCCGGGGTAGATCAGCCCCAGCATTTT. This sequence encodes CASSLTPGVDQPQHF.

The genes are TRBV5-4 and TRBJ1-1; D remains ambiguous. The V end was cut by 4 bases, the J end by 1 base, with 8 bases between. Germline CDR1 reads SGHNT; CDR2 reads YYREEE (reference sequence). The CDR3 runs to 13 residues. CDR3 sequence reads: CASSQVRNTEAFF. The DNA for the CDR3 is TGTGCCAGCAGCCAGGTCCGGAACACTGAAGCTTTCTTT.

The gene calls are TRBV23-1 and TRBJ2-7, with D possibly being TRBD1 (6 bases). TRBV23-1 is an ORF, with its function uncertain. This CDR3 is built from 16 residues. V was trimmed by 2 bases and J by 0 bases, leaving 14 bases between them. The CDR3 nucleotides read TGCGCCAGCAGTCAAGGTTTCACAGGGAGCTCCTACGAGCAGTACTTC. It specifies CASSQGFTGSSYEQYF.

The rearrangement links TRBV28 to TRBJ1-2; perhaps TRBD1 as D (5 bases). Trimming pared 4 bases from V and 8 bases from J, leaving 11 bases between. The CDR3 is 12 residues long. Germline loops: CDR1 MDHEN, CDR2 SYDVKM. Written as DNA, the CDR3 is TGTGCCAGCAGTTCCCTTTGGGGGGGCTACACCTTC. Its translation is CASSSLWGGYTF.

V gene TRBV18 combines with J gene TRBJ2-7; D might be TRBD1 (6 bases). V shed 6 bases and J shed 4 bases, with 19 bases lying between them. Per germline, CDR1 KGHSH and CDR2 LQKENI. CDR3 length: 15 amino acids. This CDR3 is CASSWGRLANYEQYF. In DNA, the CDR3 is TGTGCCAGCTCGTGGGGGCGCCTAGCAAATTACGAGCAGTACTTC. The variable domain in full, with the rest retrieved from reference TRBV18 and TRBJ2-7, is NAGVMQNPRHLVRRRGQEARLRCSPMKGHSHVYWYRQLPEEGLKFMVYLQKENIIDESGMPKERFSAEFPKEGPSILRIQQVVRGDSAAYFCASSWGRLANYEQYFGPGTRLTVT.

The J gene is TRBJ2-2, the V gene TRBV6-5; unclear D gene. Trimming shortened V by 6 bases and J by 1 base, and 3 bases separated the two germline ends. The CDR3 is 12 residues long. Germline CDR1 MNHEY, CDR2 SVGAGI. The CDR3 region has the DNA TGTGCCAGCAGCCAGAACACCGGGGAGCTGTTTTTT. It yields the protein CASSQNTGELFF.

The J gene is TRBJ1-6, the V gene TRBV28, with TRBD1 matching over 7 bases. Germline values: CDR1 MDHEN, CDR2 SYDVKM. The ends lost 4 bases at V and 2 bases at J; junction bases unmatched: 5. This CDR3 has 16 amino acids. The CDR3 DNA follows: TGTGCCAGCAGTTCAAACAGGGGACCCTATAATTCACCCCTCCACTTT. Protein sequence: CASSSNRGPYNSPLHF.

The genes are TRBV5-8 and TRBJ2-7; no clear D. This CDR3 contains 13 residues. Germline assignment: CDR1 SGHTS and CDR2 YDEGEE. Trimming pared 8 bases from V and 3 bases from J, leaving 15 bases between. The CDR3 region has the DNA TGTGCCAGTCCGTTCAGGCAAAGCTACGAGCAGTACTTC. Protein sequence: CASPFRQSYEQYF.

This clone was picked up one time. This chain connects TRBV10-3 to TRBJ1-3; 9 bases match TRBD1. V trimming: 4 bases; J trimming: 0 bases; junction bases outside the gene matches: 4. The CDR3 contains 16 residues. Germline CDR1 and CDR2: ENHRY and SYGVKD. The chain's CDR3 is CAISVSDRGSGNTIYF. CDR3 coding DNA: TGTGCCATCAGTGTTTCGGACAGGGGCTCTGGAAACACCATATATTTT.

The chain combines TRBV11-2 with TRBJ2-5, with 8 bases matching TRBD2. The V gene's germline CDR1 is SGHAT and CDR2 FQNNGV. V trimming: 1 base; J trimming: 2 bases; junction bases outside the gene matches: 12. This CDR3 contains 18 residues. CDR3 sequence (DNA): TGTGCCAGCAGCTTAGCCCGTGGGAGTTTAGCGGGGCAAGAGACCCAGTACTTC. It yields the protein CASSLARGSLAGQETQYF.

The V call is TRBV9, the J call TRBJ2-5; possibly TRBD2 for D (7 bases). CDR3 length equals 15 residues. Germline loops: CDR1 SGDLS, CDR2 YYNGEE. The germline V and J ends were trimmed by 2 bases and 1 base, with 12 bases remaining between them. CDR3 residues: CASSVRGGSQETQYF. DNA of the CDR3: TGTGCCAGCAGCGTTAGGGGGGGGTCCCAAGAGACCCAGTACTTC.

The CDR3 DNA sequence: TGTGCCAGCAGCTTTGACAGGGGACGGTACGAGCAGTACTTC. Its protein product is CASSFDRGRYEQYF. The V call is TRBV5-4, the J call TRBJ2-7, with 8 bases identical to TRBD1. The V segment lost 2 bases and the J segment 4 bases; nucleotides outside the gene matches: 5. Germline V gene lookup returns CDR1 SGHNT and CDR2 YYREEE (reference sequence). CDR3 length equals 14 residues.

The rearrangement joins TRBV30 to TRBJ1-3; unclear D gene. Per germline, CDR1 GTSNPN and CDR2 SVGIG (reference sequence). The CDR3 covers 13 residues. Trimming cost V 3 bases and J 11 bases, with 17 bases left between them. The CDR3 DNA is TGTGCCTGGAGCCTTAAGGGCCGGATGCCCATATATTTT. Its translation: CAWSLKGRMPIYF.

This clone was counted once. The CDR3 sequence: CASSFLSKQETQYF. The CDR3 bases are TGTGCCAGCAGCTTTCTTAGTAAGCAAGAGACCCAGTACTTC. This chain connects TRBV7-9 to TRBJ2-5; D remains ambiguous. Germline values: CDR1 SEHNR, CDR2 FQNEAQ (reference sequence). V was cut by 3 bases and J by 2 bases, with 10 bases left in between. This CDR3 contains 14 residues.

V is TRBV19 and J is TRBJ1-5; the D gene is possibly TRBD1 (5 bases). Trimming pared 4 bases from V and 2 bases from J, leaving 9 bases between. The CDR3 runs 14 residues. Germline V gene sequence: CDR1 LNHDA, CDR2 SQIVND (reference sequence). The CDR3 nucleotides are TGTGCCAGTAGTAGGGACGTGGGCAATCAGCCCCAGCATTTT. As protein: CASSRDVGNQPQHF.

This clone has more than one count but fewer than ten. The chain combines TRBV18 with TRBJ2-2; no reliable D call. CDR3 length equals 13 residues. In germline, CDR1 is KGHSH, CDR2 LQKENI. V was pared by 5 bases and J by 2 bases, with 6 bases between. Here the CDR3 reads CASSGPNTGELFF. CDR3 coding DNA: TGTGCCAGCTCAGGGCCAAACACCGGGGAGCTGTTTTTT. Full variable domain (rest looked up from reference TRBV18 and TRBJ2-2): NAGVMQNPRHLVRRRGQEARLRCSPMKGHSHVYWYRQLPEEGLKFMVYLQKENIIDESGMPKERFSAEFPKEGPSILRIQQVVRGDSAAYFCASSGPNTGELFFGEGSRLTVL.

The genes are TRBV2 and TRBJ1-2, with D uncertain. The length of the CDR3 is 14 residues. The germline V gene has CDR1 SNHLY and CDR2 FYNNEI. V gave up 3 bases and J gave up 6 bases, with 14 bases separating them. CDR3 sequence reads: CASSEGRGRDGYTF. CDR3 DNA: TGTGCCAGCAGTGAGGGGAGAGGGCGAGATGGCTACACCTTC.

This clone was seen just once. The chain has TRBV7-8 and TRBJ2-4; no clear D. From germline, CDR1 is SGHVS and CDR2 FQNEAQ. The CDR3 sequence is 13 residues long. Trimming pared 7 bases from V and 0 bases from J, leaving 7 bases between. The CDR3 loop is CASNPPAKNIQYF. The CDR3, as DNA: TGTGCCAGCAACCCCCCAGCCAAAAACATTCAGTACTTC.

This sequence joins TRBV5-4 and TRBJ1-3, with D possibly matching TRBD1 (5 bases). Germline loops: CDR1 SGHNT, CDR2 YYREEE (reference sequence). The CDR3 is made up of 16 amino acids. With 0 bases removed from V and 0 bases from J, the gap between germline ends came to 10 bases. The DNA of the CDR3 is TGTGCCAGCAGCTTGGGGGGCCTAAGCTCTGGAAACACCATATATTTT. Amino acid sequence: CASSLGGLSSGNTIYF.

The chain employs TRBV9 and TRBJ1-6; D unclear. Trimming shortened V by 0 bases and J by 6 bases, and 13 bases separated the two germline ends. Germline-derived CDR1 and CDR2 are SGDLS and YYNGEE. There are 16 residues in the CDR3. The CDR3 loop reads CASSVEADRGNSPLHF. The CDR3 DNA reads as TGTGCCAGCAGCGTAGAGGCAGATCGTGGTAATTCACCCCTCCACTTT.